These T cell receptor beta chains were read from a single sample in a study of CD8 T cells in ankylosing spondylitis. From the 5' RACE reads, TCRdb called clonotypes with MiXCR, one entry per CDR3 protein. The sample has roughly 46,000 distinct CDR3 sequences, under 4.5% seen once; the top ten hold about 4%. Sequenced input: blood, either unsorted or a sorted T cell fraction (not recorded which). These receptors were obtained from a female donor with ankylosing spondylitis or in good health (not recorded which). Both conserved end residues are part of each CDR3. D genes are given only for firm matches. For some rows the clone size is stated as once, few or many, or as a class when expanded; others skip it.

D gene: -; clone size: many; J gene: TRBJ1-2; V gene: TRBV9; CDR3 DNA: TGTGCCAGCAGCCCGGGGGGGATTAACTATGGCTACACCTTC; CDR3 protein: CASSPGGINYGYTF
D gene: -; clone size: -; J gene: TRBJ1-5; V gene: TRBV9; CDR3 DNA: TGTGCCAGCAGCGCCTCAGAGAGTAATCAGCCCCAGCATTTT; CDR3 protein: CASSASESNQPQHF
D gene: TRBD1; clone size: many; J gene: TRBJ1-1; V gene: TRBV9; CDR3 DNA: TGTGCCAGCAGCGTAGTCGTAGGGGGCATCGCTGAAGCTTTCTTT; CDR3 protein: CASSVVVGGIAEAFF
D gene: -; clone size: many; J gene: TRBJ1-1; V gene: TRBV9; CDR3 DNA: TGTGCCAGCAGCGTAGGACAGACTGAAGCTTTCTTT; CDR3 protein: CASSVGQTEAFF
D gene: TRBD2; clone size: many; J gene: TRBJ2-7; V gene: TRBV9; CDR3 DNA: TGTGCCAGCAGCGTAGCCCCGGGACTAGGGTACGAGCAGTACTTC; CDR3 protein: CASSVAPGLGYEQYF
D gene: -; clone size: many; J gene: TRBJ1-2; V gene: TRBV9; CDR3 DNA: TGTGCCAGCAGCGTGGATCCCGACAAGTCTGGCTACACCTTC; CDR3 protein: CASSVDPDKSGYTF
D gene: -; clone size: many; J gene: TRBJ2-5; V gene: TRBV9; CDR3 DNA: TGTGCCAGCAGCCCCAGGGACTACCAAGAGACCCAGTACTTC; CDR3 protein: CASSPRDYQETQYF
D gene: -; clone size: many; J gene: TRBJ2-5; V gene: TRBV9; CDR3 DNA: TGTGCCAGCAGCGTAGAGGTACAAACGGAGACCCAGTACTTC; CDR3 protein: CASSVEVQTETQYF
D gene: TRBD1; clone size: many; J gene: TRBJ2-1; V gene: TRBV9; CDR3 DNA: TGTGCCAGCAGCGGAGGGGGCGCATCAAATGAGCAGTTCTTC; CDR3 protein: CASSGGGASNEQFF
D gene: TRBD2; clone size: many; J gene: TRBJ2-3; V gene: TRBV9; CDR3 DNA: TGTGCCAGCAGCCGACTAGCGGGGGCCACAGATACGCAGTATTTT; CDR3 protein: CASSRLAGATDTQYF
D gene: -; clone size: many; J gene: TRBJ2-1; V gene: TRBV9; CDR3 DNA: TGTGCCAGCAGCCCCAGGGACCACAATGAGCAGTTCTTC; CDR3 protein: CASSPRDHNEQFF
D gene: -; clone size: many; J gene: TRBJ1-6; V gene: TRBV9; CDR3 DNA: TGTGCCAGCAGCGCCGGAGATGGCAGTAATTCACCCCTCCACTTT; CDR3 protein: CASSAGDGSNSPLHF
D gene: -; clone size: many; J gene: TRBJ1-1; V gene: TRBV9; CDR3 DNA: TGTGCCAGCAGCAGCCAAGGCGCTAACACTGAAGCTTTCTTT; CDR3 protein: CASSSQGANTEAFF
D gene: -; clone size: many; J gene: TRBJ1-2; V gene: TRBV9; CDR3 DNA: TGTGCCAGCAGCGTAGGTACGGGGTATAGCTATGGCTACACCTTC; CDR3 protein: CASSVGTGYSYGYTF
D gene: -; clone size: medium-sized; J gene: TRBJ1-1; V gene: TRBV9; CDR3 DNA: TGTGCCAGCAGCGTTGCCTCCTTACAGGGCCTAGTTGGCACTGAAGCTTTCTTT; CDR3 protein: CASSVASLQGLVGTEAFF
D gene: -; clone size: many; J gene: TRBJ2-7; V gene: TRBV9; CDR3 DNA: TGTGCCAGCAGCGTAGAGATGGGAAGCTCCTACGAGCAGTACTTC; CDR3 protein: CASSVEMGSSYEQYF
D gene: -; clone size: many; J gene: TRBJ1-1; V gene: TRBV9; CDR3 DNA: TGTGCCAGCAGCGCGAGGGGGGAGACTGAAGCTTTCTTT; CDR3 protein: CASSARGETEAFF